This T cell receptor (beta chain) is drawn from a study of T cells in Graves' hyperthyroidism and ophthalmopathy. Study-level results: Within blood appeared most thyroid clonotypes that had expanded above 0.001.

Germline CDR1 and CDR2: LGHDT and YNNKEL (reference sequence). The CDR3 consists of 15 residues. Trimming stripped 4 bases from V and 4 bases from J, with 16 bases between. Over 18 months, lack of ophthalmopathy progression marked Graves' hyperthyroidism as stable. Exclusion of a patient resulted from uncontrolled infection, other autoimmune disease, pregnancy or lactation. What was amplified from RNA transcripts were TCR beta CDR3 regions. A set of HTBI primers served as the primers for a first-round RT-PCR of the TCR CDR3. TCRdb reanalysed the multiplex PCR reads using MiXCR and keeps one entry per CDR3 protein. The sample has under 450,000 distinct CDR3 sequences, approximately 14% seen once. This clonotype occurred a few times. Antigen: not known.

This receptor was obtained from a woman aged 18-29 years with Graves' hyperthyroidism. The rearrangement joins TRBV3-1 to TRBJ1-2; the D gene is possibly TRBD1 (5 bases). The material sequenced was blood. CDR3: CASSPMGGTGYGYTF. CDR3 DNA sequence: TGTGCCAGCAGCCCCATGGGTGGGACCGGCTATGGCTACACCTTC. Full variable domain (missing parts from reference TRBV3-1 and TRBJ1-2): DTAVSQTPKYLVTQMGNDKSIKCEQNLGHDTMYWYKQDSKKFLKIMFSYNNKELIINETVPNRFSPKSPDKAHLNLHINSLELGDSAVYFCASSPMGGTGYGYTFGSGTRLTVV.